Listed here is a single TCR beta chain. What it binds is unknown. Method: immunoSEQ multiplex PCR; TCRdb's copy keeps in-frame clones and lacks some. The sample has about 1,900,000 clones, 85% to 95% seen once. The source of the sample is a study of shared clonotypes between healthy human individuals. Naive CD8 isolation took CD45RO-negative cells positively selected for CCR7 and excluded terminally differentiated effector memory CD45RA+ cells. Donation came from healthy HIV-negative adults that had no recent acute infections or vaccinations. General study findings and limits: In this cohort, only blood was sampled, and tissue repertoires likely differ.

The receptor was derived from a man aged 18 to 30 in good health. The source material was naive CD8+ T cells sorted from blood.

The CDR3 nucleotides read TGTGCCAGCAGTTATCGGCTCAGCTCCTACGAGCAGTACTTC. It yields the protein CASSYRLSSYEQYF. This chain connects TRBV6-5 to TRBJ2-7; D remains ambiguous. Germline V gene sequence: CDR1 MNHEY, CDR2 SVGAGI. V dropped 3 bases and J dropped 0 bases, with 9 bases sitting between them. The CDR3 sequence is 14 residues long.